This T cell receptor (beta chain) came from a study of blood T cell repertoires in COVID-19. Study-level background: Samples representing acute and convalescent COVID-19 were sourced from the United States, Italy and Spain. T cells, B-cell-depleted T cells, or PBMCs provided the cDNA or gDNA that served as material.

Per the germline V gene, CDR1 is SGDLS and CDR2 is YYNGEE. J was trimmed by 0 bases and V by 0 bases; bases with no gene match: 0. The CDR3 has 15 residues. In the original processing: Amplification from reference gene primers served as the basis for estimated nucleated cell counts. Using immunoSEQ multiplex PCR, the repertoire was profiled, and TCRdb retains in-frame clones only, with some absent. The V and J calls and the clone size are those of that table, but D and trimming were determined from the DNA. This sample has several thousand clones, with 88% found just once. Sequencing was done on a sample of peripheral blood. The origin of this receptor is a human donor in a cohort sampled during active COVID-19. The chain carries TRBV9 and TRBJ2-1, with 7 nucleotides matching TRBD1. The chain's CDR3 is CASSVDRGSYNEQFF. In DNA, the CDR3 is TGTGCCAGCAGCGTAGACAGGGGCTCCTACAATGAGCAGTTCTTC.